Sequencing of this TCR beta chain was carried out in a study of CD8 T cells in Susac syndrome. When the RNA was reverse transcribed, random hexamers were used with an input of roughly 0.45 to 1 ug. Multiplex PCR with immunoSEQ amplified the TCR beta CDR3 across 54 Vbeta and 13 Jbeta. TCRdb recomputed calls from the immunoSEQ multiplex PCR reads with MiXCR, one row per CDR3 protein. Of fewer than 350,000 distinct CDR3 sequences listed, 92% were seen once; the top ten hold about 0.07%. Negative isolation yielded CD8+ and CD4+ T cells; FACS enriched TEMRA cells. This clonotype was counted once. The junction had 9 bases not matched to a gene; V was cut back by 7 bases and J by 4 bases. The CDR3 covers 15 residues. Germline V lookup: CDR1 MNHNS, CDR2 SASEGT.

This chain connects TRBV6-1 to TRBJ1-2; 10 positions match TRBD1. The TCR originated in a human donor with multiple sclerosis. The sequenced material came from CD4+ T cells from PBMCs. CDR3 sequence reads: CASNPTGGRGYGYTF. The CDR3 nucleotides are TGTGCCAGCAATCCGACAGGGGGCCGAGGCTATGGCTACACCTTC.